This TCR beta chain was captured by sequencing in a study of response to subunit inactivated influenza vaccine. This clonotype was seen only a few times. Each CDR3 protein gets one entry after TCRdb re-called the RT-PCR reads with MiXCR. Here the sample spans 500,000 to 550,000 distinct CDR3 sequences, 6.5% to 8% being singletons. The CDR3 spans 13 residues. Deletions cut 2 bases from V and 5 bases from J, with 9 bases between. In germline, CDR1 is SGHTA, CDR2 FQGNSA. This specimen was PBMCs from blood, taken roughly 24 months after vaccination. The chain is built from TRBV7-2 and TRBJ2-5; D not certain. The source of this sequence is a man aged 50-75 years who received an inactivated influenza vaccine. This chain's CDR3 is CASSLYRAETQYF. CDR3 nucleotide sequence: TGTGCCAGCAGCTTATATAGAGCGGAGACCCAGTACTTC.